The clone carrying this T cell receptor beta chain was seen just once. Germline-derived CDR1 and CDR2 are MNHNS and SASEGT. The CDR3 has 14 amino acids. The J segment lost 6 bases and the V segment lost 2 bases, leaving 5 bases of the junction unmatched. This sample was taken from a study of blood T cell repertoires in COVID-19. Whole-study context: Acute-phase and convalescent COVID-19 samples originated in the United States, Italy and Spain. Sources were T cells, B-cell-depleted T cells, or PBMCs; the material itself was cDNA or gDNA.

In the authors' workflow: Cell counts per sample came from amplifying reference gene primers. Using immunoSEQ multiplex PCR, the repertoire was profiled, and TCRdb retains in-frame clones only, with some absent. V and J calls and clone size are copied from that table; D and trimming were computed from the DNA. The sample carries over 150,000 clones, around 84% recorded once. The receptor's source is a man over 45 with active or convalescent COVID-19. This rearrangement joins TRBV6-1 to TRBJ2-3; 7 bases line up with TRBD1. Sequencing was done on a sample of peripheral blood. The CDR3 DNA follows: TGTGCCAGCAGTGAACACAGGGGAAGGGATACGCAGTATTTT. Translating gives CASSEHRGRDTQYF.